This is a list of T cell receptor beta chains from one sample in a study of blood T cell repertoires in COVID-19. The table came from immunoSEQ multiplex PCR; TCRdb's copy has only in-frame clones and leaves some out. The sample holds about 170,000 clones, about 85% seen once. Sequencing used peripheral blood. These receptors were collected from a man aged 55 to 69 who had recovered from COVID-19. Both conserved end residues are part of each CDR3. D genes are given only for firm matches. Some rows have no size entry. The others give once, few or many, or a class for an expanded clone.

J gene: TRBJ1-1; D gene: TRBD1; V gene: TRBV6-5; clone size: NA; CDR3 protein: CASSQTGEGTEAFF; CDR3 DNA: TGTGCCAGCAGTCAGACAGGGGAAGGCACTGAAGCTTTCTTT
J gene: TRBJ2-7; D gene: NA; V gene: TRBV9; clone size: NA; CDR3 protein: CASSVGSAGSYEQYF; CDR3 DNA: TGTGCCAGCAGCGTAGGATCAGCGGGTTCCTACGAGCAGTACTTC
J gene: TRBJ2-7; D gene: NA; V gene: TRBV3-1/TRBV3-2; clone size: NA; CDR3 protein: CASSQVRGPEAYEQYF; CDR3 DNA: TGTGCCAGCAGCCAAGTCCGCGGCCCCGAGGCCTACGAGCAGTACTTC
J gene: TRBJ2-7; D gene: TRBD1; V gene: TRBV14; clone size: NA; CDR3 protein: CASSYRTGAYEQYF; CDR3 DNA: TGTGCCAGCAGCTACAGGACAGGGGCCTACGAGCAGTACTTC
J gene: TRBJ2-3; D gene: TRBD2; V gene: TRBV10-3; clone size: NA; CDR3 protein: CAISEGTSGSRSTQYF; CDR3 DNA: TGTGCCATCAGTGAAGGGACTAGCGGGTCGAGGAGTACGCAGTATTTT
J gene: TRBJ1-2; D gene: TRBD1; V gene: TRBV27; clone size: NA; CDR3 protein: CASLGQGGYGYTF; CDR3 DNA: TGTGCCAGCCTAGGACAGGGTGGCTATGGCTACACCTTC
J gene: TRBJ2-3; D gene: TRBD2; V gene: TRBV5-4; clone size: NA; CDR3 protein: CASSSRTSGGGNTQYF; CDR3 DNA: TGTGCCAGCAGCTCGAGGACTAGCGGGGGGGGAAATACGCAGTATTTT
J gene: TRBJ1-5; D gene: NA; V gene: TRBV6-5; clone size: NA; CDR3 protein: CASSYSSPTGQPQHF; CDR3 DNA: TGTGCCAGCAGTTACTCGAGTCCGACAGGACAGCCCCAGCATTTT
J gene: TRBJ1-1; D gene: NA; V gene: TRBV13; clone size: NA; CDR3 protein: CASSPTLSGVPQAFF; CDR3 DNA: TGTGCCAGCAGCCCGACGCTCAGCGGGGTTCCCCAAGCTTTCTTT
J gene: TRBJ1-2; D gene: TRBD1; V gene: TRBV24-1; clone size: NA; CDR3 protein: CATRDRENGYTF; CDR3 DNA: TGTGCCACCAGGGACAGGGAGAACGGCTACACCTTC
J gene: TRBJ1-1; D gene: TRBD1; V gene: TRBV7-9; clone size: NA; CDR3 protein: CASSLRPGTGLEAFF; CDR3 DNA: TGTGCCAGCAGCTTAAGGCCCGGGACAGGGCTTGAAGCTTTCTTT
J gene: TRBJ1-4; D gene: NA; V gene: TRBV4-2; clone size: NA; CDR3 protein: CASSPGPIGVSNEKLFF; CDR3 DNA: TGTGCCAGCAGCCCAGGGCCCATAGGGGTCAGTAATGAAAAACTGTTTTTT
J gene: TRBJ2-1; D gene: TRBD2; V gene: TRBV18; clone size: NA; CDR3 protein: CASSPQLERGGDNEQFF; CDR3 DNA: TGTGCCAGCTCACCTCAACTTGAGCGGGGGGGAGACAATGAGCAGTTCTTC
J gene: TRBJ1-4; D gene: TRBD1; V gene: TRBV7-2; clone size: once; CDR3 protein: CASKAGTGGDEKLFF; CDR3 DNA: TGTGCCAGCAAAGCAGGGACAGGAGGGGATGAAAAACTGTTTTTT
J gene: TRBJ2-3; D gene: TRBD2; V gene: TRBV5-4; clone size: once; CDR3 protein: CASSPHTGGLLGSDTQYF; CDR3 DNA: TGTGCCAGCAGCCCACACACCGGGGGGTTGCTCGGTTCAGATACGCAGTATTTT
J gene: TRBJ2-3; D gene: TRBD1; V gene: TRBV5-1; clone size: NA; CDR3 protein: CASSLGLGTGTDTQYF; CDR3 DNA: TGCGCCAGCAGCTTGGGTCTGGGGACAGGCACAGATACGCAGTATTTT
J gene: TRBJ2-3; D gene: TRBD1; V gene: TRBV4-2; clone size: NA; CDR3 protein: CASSQGGQGADTQYF; CDR3 DNA: TGTGCCAGCAGCCAAGGGGGACAGGGGGCAGATACGCAGTATTTT
J gene: TRBJ2-7; D gene: NA; V gene: TRBV7-8; clone size: few; CDR3 protein: CASSIMDRAAGIPYEQYF; CDR3 DNA: TGTGCCAGCAGCATAATGGACAGGGCAGCGGGGATCCCCTACGAGCAGTACTTC
J gene: TRBJ2-1; D gene: NA; V gene: TRBV2; clone size: NA; CDR3 protein: CASSPRVSYNEQFF; CDR3 DNA: TGTGCCAGCAGCCCCAGGGTCTCCTACAATGAGCAGTTCTTC
J gene: TRBJ1-6; D gene: TRBD1; V gene: TRBV6-5; clone size: NA; CDR3 protein: CAIDRDRGLSPLHF; CDR3 DNA: TGTGCCATCGACCGGGACAGGGGGCTTTCACCCCTCCACTTT
J gene: TRBJ1-2; D gene: NA; V gene: TRBV6-2/TRBV6-3; clone size: few; CDR3 protein: CASSPQGDDYGYTF; CDR3 DNA: TGTGCCAGCAGTCCACAGGGCGACGACTATGGCTACACCTTC
J gene: TRBJ2-3; D gene: NA; V gene: TRBV6-5; clone size: NA; CDR3 protein: CASGQGGGTDTQYF; CDR3 DNA: TGTGCCAGCGGGCAAGGGGGGGGGACAGATACGCAGTATTTT
J gene: TRBJ1-5; D gene: NA; V gene: TRBV5-1; clone size: NA; CDR3 protein: CASSLQGPGGNQPQHF; CDR3 DNA: TGCGCCAGCAGCCTGCAGGGCCCCGGCGGCAATCAGCCCCAGCATTTT
J gene: TRBJ2-5; D gene: TRBD2; V gene: TRBV6-2/TRBV6-3; clone size: NA; CDR3 protein: CASSYSSGGPRDGTQYF; CDR3 DNA: TGTGCCAGCAGTTACTCAAGCGGGGGCCCCCGGGACGGGACCCAGTACTTC
J gene: TRBJ1-4; D gene: TRBD1; V gene: TRBV3-1/TRBV3-2; clone size: NA; CDR3 protein: CASSRFGQGAEKLFF; CDR3 DNA: TGTGCCAGCAGCCGCTTTGGACAGGGGGCCGAAAAACTGTTTTTT
J gene: TRBJ1-4; D gene: TRBD1; V gene: TRBV15; clone size: NA; CDR3 protein: CATLAQGAGEKLFF; CDR3 DNA: TGTGCCACCCTAGCACAGGGGGCCGGTGAAAAACTGTTTTTT
J gene: TRBJ2-1; D gene: TRBD2; V gene: TRBV11-1; clone size: NA; CDR3 protein: CASSPGTSGTHNEQFF; CDR3 DNA: TGTGCCAGCAGCCCCGGCACTAGCGGAACCCACAATGAGCAGTTCTTC